This T cell receptor (beta chain) came from a study of blood T cell repertoires in COVID-19. The overall study: The samples span acute and convalescent COVID-19 from the United States, Italy and Spain. The cDNA or gDNA used as material had been derived from T cells, B-cell-depleted T cells, or PBMCs.

The V end lost 1 base, the J end lost 5 bases, and 6 bases lay between the germline ends. In germline, CDR1 is MNHNY, CDR2 SVGAGI (reference sequence). This CDR3 has 12 residues. Under the authors' procedure: Reference gene primer amplification gave nucleated cell count estimates. Repertoires were generated with immunoSEQ multiplex PCR, while TCRdb's copy carries only in-frame clones and drops some. V, J and clone size are taken as reported in that table, and D and trimming were inferred from the DNA itself. Among 95,000 to 150,000 clones, over 65% were seen once, and the ten largest hold roughly 4.3%.

The chain has TRBV6-6 and TRBJ2-7; unclear D gene. Sequenced input: peripheral blood. The sequence derives from a woman in her 70s with acute or convalescent COVID-19. The CDR3 DNA is TGTGCCAGCAGTTACTTCCGAGACGAGCAGTACTTC. Amino acids: CASSYFRDEQYF.